The rows below give T cell receptor beta chains drawn from one sample of a study of T cell responses to AZD1222 COVID-19 vaccine. Some clones are missing from TCRdb's copy, which holds only in-frame ones; the method was immunoSEQ multiplex PCR. The sample lists 180,000 or so clones; 85% to 95% were seen once. Here the sequenced sample was peripheral blood, taken on day 0 of AZD1222 vaccination. All receptors derive from an adult in good health. CDR3s include the opening cysteine and the closing phenylalanine or tryptophan. Each record gives: V gene, CDR3 protein.

v_call: TRBV6-5; cdr3_aa: CASRRGSGYTF
v_call: TRBV4-1; cdr3_aa: CASSPRTAGNTIYF
v_call: TRBV4-1; cdr3_aa: CASSTPGTSNTEAFF
v_call: TRBV7-9; cdr3_aa: CASSHAGTGNYGYTF
v_call: TRBV19; cdr3_aa: CASTAGEGLSNQPQHF
v_call: TRBV5-5; cdr3_aa: CASSSTIATPPSTDTQYF
v_call: TRBV21-1; cdr3_aa: CASSIGRGSPQETQYF
v_call: TRBV14; cdr3_aa: CATSYRTGELFF
v_call: TRBV7-9; cdr3_aa: CASSLELTEKLFF
v_call: TRBV10-2; cdr3_aa: CASTSTGGGTEAFF
v_call: TRBV3-1/TRBV3-2; cdr3_aa: CASSQGDLGPTGELFF
v_call: TRBV9; cdr3_aa: CASSPHGGGAGETQYF
v_call: TRBV11-3; cdr3_aa: CASSHGTNNEQFF
v_call: TRBV19; cdr3_aa: CASSILTGSSQPQHF
v_call: TRBV29-1; cdr3_aa: CSAWTRVAGELFF
v_call: TRBV5-1; cdr3_aa: CASSLAARKGYEQYF
v_call: TRBV6-6; cdr3_aa: CASSYSTGLETQYF
v_call: TRBV7-8; cdr3_aa: CASSSSGVPTNEKLFF
v_call: TRBV7-2; cdr3_aa: CASSEQGGEQYF
v_call: TRBV3-1/TRBV3-2; cdr3_aa: CASSPSGTPATQYF
v_call: TRBV2; cdr3_aa: CASSLGQPNQPQHF
v_call: TRBV24-1; cdr3_aa: CATSPGQGEFEQFF
v_call: TRBV7-9; cdr3_aa: CASSLGLAGVPDTQYF
v_call: TRBV7-9; cdr3_aa: CASSSRQGTNEKLFF
v_call: TRBV6-5; cdr3_aa: CASSYGKSTDTQYF
v_call: TRBV14; cdr3_aa: CASSAVWETQYF
v_call: TRBV19; cdr3_aa: CASSNSGTPGLEQYF
v_call: TRBV5-1; cdr3_aa: CASSLGTNIQYF
v_call: TRBV3-1/TRBV3-2; cdr3_aa: CASSLLRELFF
v_call: TRBV6-5; cdr3_aa: CASSPLPDRAFEAFF
v_call: TRBV27; cdr3_aa: CASSFGRGDTGELFF
v_call: TRBV27; cdr3_aa: CASSPGRQGDQPQHF
v_call: TRBV2; cdr3_aa: CASSESGGPQPQHF
v_call: TRBV7-8; cdr3_aa: CASSLRQGSGNTIYF
v_call: TRBV7-2; cdr3_aa: CASSLAAGNDGYTF
v_call: TRBV10-3; cdr3_aa: CAISELWDISGNTIYF
v_call: TRBV19; cdr3_aa: CASSIAVNTGELFF
v_call: TRBV16; cdr3_aa: CASSQSGQGMNGYTF
v_call: TRBV29-1; cdr3_aa: CSVPLADQETQYF
v_call: TRBV7-2; cdr3_aa: CASSLEGLAFF
v_call: TRBV18; cdr3_aa: CASSRDGDRNGYTF
v_call: TRBV24-1; cdr3_aa: CATSDSSTDTQYF
v_call: TRBV18; cdr3_aa: CASSPSWEIYGYTF
v_call: TRBV12-3/TRBV12-4; cdr3_aa: CASSLAEQGQFF
v_call: TRBV27; cdr3_aa: CASSYWGGADNEQFF
v_call: TRBV9; cdr3_aa: CASSARTGQGEKLFF
v_call: TRBV5-1; cdr3_aa: CASSLAPDSYTEAFF
v_call: TRBV2; cdr3_aa: CASREWTSGGLPGANVLTF
v_call: TRBV12-3/TRBV12-4; cdr3_aa: CASSSGQPQHF
v_call: TRBV15; cdr3_aa: CATSRDEEYGYTF
v_call: TRBV11-3; cdr3_aa: CASSLRRTDTQYF
v_call: TRBV7-9; cdr3_aa: CASSVSSGGTEAFF
v_call: TRBV11-3; cdr3_aa: CASSLDQDRTTNEKLFF